This T cell receptor (beta chain) was sequenced in a study of early T cells in non-severe SARS-CoV-2 infection. Background on the study: Sequencing used unsorted whole-blood bulk RNA, so chains lack pairing.

As regards this clonotype: At one end, the junction sequence differs from germline, possibly due to a read error.

From germline, CDR1 is SGHTA and CDR2 FQGNSA. CDR3 length: 13 residues. Unique molecular identifiers tagged individual cDNA molecules. TCRdb re-called the 5' RACE reads with MiXCR, one entry per CDR3 protein. In the table there are around 99,000 distinct CDR3 sequences, around 10% of which are singletons. This sequence originates from an adult who was a healthcare worker with PCR-confirmed SARS-CoV-2 infection or an uninfected control (not recorded which). The chain employs TRBV7-2 and TRBJ1-6, with 8 bases matching TRBD1. Sequenced: whole blood. DNA of the CDR3: TGTGCCAGTCTCACAGGGGGAAATTCACCCCTCCATTTT. It codes for CASLTGGNSPLHF. The full variable domain, completed using reference TRBV7-2 and TRBJ1-6, is GAGVSQSPSNKVTEKGKDVELRCDPISGHTALYWYRQSLGQGLEFLIYFQGNSAPDKSGLPSDRFSAERTGGSVSTLTIQRTQQEDSAVYLCASLTGGNSPLHFGNGTRLTVT.